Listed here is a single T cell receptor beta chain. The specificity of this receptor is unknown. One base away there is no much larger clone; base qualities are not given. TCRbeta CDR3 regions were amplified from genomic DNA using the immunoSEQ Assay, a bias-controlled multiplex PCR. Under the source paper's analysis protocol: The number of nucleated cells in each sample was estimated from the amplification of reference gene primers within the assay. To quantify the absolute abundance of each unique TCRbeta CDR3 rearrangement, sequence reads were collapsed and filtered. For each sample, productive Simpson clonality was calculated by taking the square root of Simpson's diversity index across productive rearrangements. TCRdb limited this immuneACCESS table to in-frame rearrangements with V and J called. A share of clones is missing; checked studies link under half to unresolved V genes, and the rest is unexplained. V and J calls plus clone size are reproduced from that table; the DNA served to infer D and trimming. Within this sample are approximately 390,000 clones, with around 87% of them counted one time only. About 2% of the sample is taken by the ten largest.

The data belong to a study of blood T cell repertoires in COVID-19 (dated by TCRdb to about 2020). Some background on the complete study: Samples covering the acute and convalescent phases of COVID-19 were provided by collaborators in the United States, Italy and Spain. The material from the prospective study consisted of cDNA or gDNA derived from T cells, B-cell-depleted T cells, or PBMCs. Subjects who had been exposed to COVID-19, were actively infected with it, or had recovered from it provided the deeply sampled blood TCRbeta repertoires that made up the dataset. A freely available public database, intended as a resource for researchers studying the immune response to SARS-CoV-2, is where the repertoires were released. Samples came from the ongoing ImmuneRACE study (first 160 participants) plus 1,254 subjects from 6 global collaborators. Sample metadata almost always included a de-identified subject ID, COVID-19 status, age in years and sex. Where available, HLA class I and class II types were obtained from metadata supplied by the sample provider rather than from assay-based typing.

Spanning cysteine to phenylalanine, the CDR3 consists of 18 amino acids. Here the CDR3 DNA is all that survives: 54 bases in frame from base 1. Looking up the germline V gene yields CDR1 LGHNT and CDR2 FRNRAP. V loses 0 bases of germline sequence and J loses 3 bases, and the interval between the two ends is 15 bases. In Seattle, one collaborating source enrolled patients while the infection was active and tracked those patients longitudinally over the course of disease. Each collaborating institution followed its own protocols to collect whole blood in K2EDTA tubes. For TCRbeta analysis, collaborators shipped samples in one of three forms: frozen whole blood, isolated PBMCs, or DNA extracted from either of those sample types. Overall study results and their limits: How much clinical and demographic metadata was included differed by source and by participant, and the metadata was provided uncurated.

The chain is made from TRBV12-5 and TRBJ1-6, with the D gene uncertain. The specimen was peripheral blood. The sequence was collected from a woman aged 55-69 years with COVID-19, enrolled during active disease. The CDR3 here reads CASGLVLGRSGYNSPLHF. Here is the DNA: TGTGCTAGTGGTTTGGTACTGGGCAGGTCCGGCTATAATTCACCCCTCCACTTT.